The entry below gives a single TCR beta chain sequence along with its context. No antigen is known for it. The record has no base qualities; no much larger clone is one base away. The data are from a study of cytomegalovirus exposure and HLA in healthy donors listed by TCRdb under 2017. Background for the entire study: A later analysis indicated that the roughly 120 validation repertoires were generated on the platform also employed for the 670 or so repertoires of the first cohort. The aim of the study was to test whether cataloging public T cell receptors could identify signatures of past pathogen exposure. In addition to the first cohort of approximately 650 subjects, a separate validation cohort of 120 different subjects was used. To predict cytomegalovirus infection status, the study combined high-throughput TCR immunosequencing, statistical association of individual TCRs with disease status, and machine learning. Study-level results and caveats: The study gave a list of 150 to 200 TCR beta chains associated with cytomegalovirus. A later analysis lacked HLA typing for the validation cohort, so it scored co-occurrence in that cohort across all 120 repertoires. Subsequent analysis determined that TCRs grouped into clusters in the first cohort also showed a tendency toward co-occurrence across the roughly 110 validation repertoires, and approximately 94% of cluster scores exceeded 0. The classifier was reported to diagnose cytomegalovirus status with high specificity and sensitivity in both the original cohort and the validation cohort. In vitro tests confirmed that three of the cytomegalovirus-associated TCR beta chains recognize cytomegalovirus antigens. Most TCR sequences were observed very rarely across donors, whereas some public TCRs were present in many individuals. According to the authors, the approach could potentially be generalized to other disease states and immunological phenotypes.

Libraries were made using the immunoSEQ multiplex PCR assay. The study's processing was this. A statistical classification framework was developed to diagnose cytomegalovirus status using the catalog of TCR beta chain sequences. The table comes from immuneACCESS by way of TCRdb, which keeps in-frame sequences with V and J called. Part of the clones is missing from these tables; in studies checked, under half for an unresolved V gene and the rest for unknown reasons. For V, J and clone size, that table is used; D and trimming come from the DNA. The sample includes 250,000 to 300,000 clones, with 90% observed a single time. Less than 0.4% of the sample goes to the ten largest clones. Taken from cysteine to phenylalanine, the CDR3 has 15 residues. The CDR3 DNA has 45 bases and is translated from base 1. Taken from the germline V gene, the CDR1 and CDR2 loops are SNHLY and FYNNEI. V is shortened by 6 bases, J by 5 bases, and the region joining them spans 19 bases.

Separate from the approximately 700-subject first cohort, the validation cohort of 90 to 150 subjects was the group to which the donors belonged. Input material: PBMCs. This receptor chain uses TRBV2 and TRBJ1-2; the D gene is perhaps TRBD1, on 6 matching bases. This sequence was found in a young woman in good health and CMV-seronegative. This receptor has the CDR3 CASRDFRGQGYGYTF. The bases are TGTGCCAGCAGGGACTTCAGGGGACAAGGATATGGCTACACCTTC.